A selection of T cell receptor beta chains follows, all from one sample in a study of blood T cells in healthy people across ages. A single record per CDR3 protein comes from TCRdb applying MiXCR to the 5' RACE reads. The sample carries 1.5 million to 2 million distinct CDR3 sequences, roughly 27% recorded once. The sample comprised blood. The receptor set was obtained from a woman in her twenties or thirties in good health. Both conserved end residues are part of each CDR3. The D gene is left open where the match is weak. Clone size is shown for a subset of rows, as once, few, many or a class of expanded clone.

D	J	V	size	CDR3	DNA
.	TRBJ2-7	TRBV6-2/TRBV6-3	few	CASTGGGGEQYF	TGTGCCAGCACAGGCGGGGGCGGCGAGCAGTACTTC
.	TRBJ2-3	TRBV5-1	.	CASSLEILGTDTQYF	TGCGCCAGCAGCTTGGAGATTTTAGGCACAGATACGCAGTATTTT
TRBD2	TRBJ2-1	TRBV5-1	many	CASSWGLAGEQFF	TGCGCCAGCAGCTGGGGACTAGCGGGGGAGCAGTTCTTC
.	TRBJ2-5	TRBV12-3/TRBV12-4	few	CASSRRDPLEAQYF	TGTGCCAGCAGCCGCCGGGACCCACTCGAGGCCCAGTACTTC
TRBD2	TRBJ2-1	TRBV7-9	.	CASSGTGTSEAYNEQFF	TGTGCCAGCAGCGGAACGGGTACTAGCGAGGCCTACAATGAGCAGTTCTTC
TRBD2	TRBJ2-1	TRBV28	.	CAGSRPFSGGTNEQFF	TGTGCCGGCAGTCGCCCATTTAGCGGGGGCACCAATGAGCAGTTCTTC
.	TRBJ2-7	TRBV5-1	.	CASSFRGPSDSYEQYF	TGCGCCAGCAGCTTCCGCGGGCCCTCCGACTCCTACGAGCAGTACTTC
TRBD2	TRBJ2-1	TRBV12-3/TRBV12-4	.	CASSLMLAGNEQFF	TGTGCCAGCAGTTTAATGTTAGCGGGGAATGAGCAGTTCTTC
TRBD2	TRBJ2-1	TRBV6-6	few	CASSYGSGGWNEQFF	TGTGCCAGCAGTTACGGATCGGGAGGTTGGAATGAGCAGTTCTTC
.	TRBJ2-1	TRBV12-3/TRBV12-4	many	CASPEGRGEQFF	TGTGCCAGCCCGGAGGGCCGAGGTGAGCAGTTCTTC
.	TRBJ2-1	TRBV29-1	few	CSILLNEQFF	TGCAGCATTCTCCTCAATGAGCAGTTCTTC
.	TRBJ1-2	TRBV15	few	CATSRDYSGVYGYTF	TGTGCCACCAGCAGAGATTATTCAGGGGTTTATGGCTACACCTTC
.	TRBJ1-5	TRBV20-1	few	CSALGVDSNQPQHF	TGCAGTGCCCTTGGGGTAGATAGCAATCAGCCCCAGCATTTT
.	TRBJ1-2	TRBV6-5	many	CASSYSRGYGYTF	TGTGCCAGCAGTTACTCCAGGGGATATGGCTACACCTTC
TRBD1	TRBJ2-1	TRBV10-3	few	CAIADPTGGSDEQFF	TGTGCCATCGCCGACCCGACAGGGGGCTCTGATGAGCAGTTCTTC
TRBD1	TRBJ2-1	TRBV14	.	CASSPLQGLYEQFF	TGTGCCAGCAGCCCTTTACAGGGGTTGTATGAGCAGTTCTTC
.	TRBJ1-6	TRBV10-3	few	CAISDKDANSPLHF	TGTGCCATCAGTGATAAGGACGCAAATTCACCCCTCCACTTT
TRBD1	TRBJ2-7	TRBV9	.	CAGSEGAGHTEQYF	TGTGCCGGCAGCGAGGGGGCGGGTCATACTGAGCAGTACTTC
.	TRBJ1-2	TRBV5-1	.	CASSRTDSPYVYTF	TGCGCCAGCAGCCGAACGGACAGCCCCTACGTCTACACCTTC
.	TRBJ1-1	TRBV9	.	CASSVNGLTEAFF	TGTGCCAGCAGCGTTAACGGGTTAACTGAAGCTTTCTTT
TRBD2	TRBJ2-3	TRBV2	.	CASRERGNFYLTDTQYF	TGTGCCAGCAGGGAGCGGGGGAACTTCTACCTCACAGATACGCAGTATTTT
TRBD1	TRBJ2-2	TRBV20-1	.	CSASQGARTGERFF	TGCAGTGCCAGTCAGGGGGCTCGGACCGGGGAGCGGTTTTTT
.	TRBJ2-6	TRBV24-1	.	CATSDSRSGANVLTF	TGTGCCACCAGTGATTCGAGGTCTGGGGCCAACGTCCTGACTTTC
TRBD2	TRBJ2-7	TRBV6-5	many	CASSYPGRLADSYEQYF	TGTGCCAGCAGTTACCCAGGAAGGCTAGCGGATTCCTACGAGCAGTACTTC
.	TRBJ2-1	TRBV7-9	many	CASSLTTFSGNEQFF	TGTGCCAGCAGTCTTACGACCTTCTCGGGGAATGAGCAGTTCTTC
TRBD1	TRBJ2-7	TRBV12-3/TRBV12-4	.	CASNFGQGRYEQYF	TGTGCCAGCAACTTTGGACAGGGCCGCTACGAGCAGTACTTC
TRBD1	TRBJ2-1	TRBV7-9	few	CASSIDRADEQFF	TGTGCCAGCAGCATCGACAGGGCGGATGAGCAGTTCTTC
.	TRBJ1-1	TRBV16	.	CASTQGFSTEAFF	TGTGCCAGTACCCAGGGATTTAGCACTGAAGCTTTCTTT
.	TRBJ2-5	TRBV7-9	few	CAGTRGGETQYF	TGTGCCGGAACCAGGGGAGGAGAGACCCAGTACTTC
.	TRBJ2-3	TRBV2	few	CASRKAPDTQYF	TGTGCCAGCAGGAAGGCGCCAGATACGCAGTATTTT
.	TRBJ1-3	TRBV18	.	CASSRKEGNTIYF	TGTGCCAGCTCAAGGAAGGAAGGAAACACCATATATTTT
.	TRBJ2-6	TRBV12-3/TRBV12-4	many	CASIGGANVLTF	TGTGCCAGCATCGGTGGGGCCAACGTCCTGACTTTC
.	TRBJ1-4	TRBV18	few	CASSPRDGHEKLFF	TGTGCCAGCTCACCAAGGGACGGCCATGAAAAACTGTTTTTT
TRBD2	TRBJ2-2	TRBV3-1	.	CASSPLTSGRAMSTGELFF	TGTGCCAGCAGCCCTCTGACTAGCGGGAGGGCTATGAGCACCGGGGAGCTGTTTTTT
.	TRBJ1-2	TRBV18	.	CASSPATGVLSYTF	TGTGCCAGCTCACCAGCGACTGGGGTGCTGAGCTACACCTTC
.	TRBJ2-7	TRBV29-1	.	CSVGGTSSYEQYF	TGCAGCGTTGGGGGGACCTCCTCCTACGAGCAGTACTTC
.	TRBJ1-1	TRBV7-2	.	CASSLILWGNTEAFF	TGTGCCAGCAGCCTAATTCTATGGGGGAACACTGAAGCTTTCTTT
.	TRBJ1-4	TRBV2	.	CASTAWRQIREKLFF	TGTGCCAGCACCGCTTGGAGACAGATTCGGGAAAAACTGTTTTTT
TRBD2	TRBJ2-1	TRBV18	.	CASSPLAGSQETQFF	TGTGCCAGCTCTCCGCTAGCGGGATCCCAAGAGACCCAGTTCTTC
.	TRBJ2-5	TRBV5-1	many	CASSFAGETQYF	TGCGCCAGCAGCTTCGCCGGAGAGACCCAGTACTTC
TRBD1	TRBJ1-5	TRBV6-2/TRBV6-3	few	CASARQGVNSNQPQHF	TGTGCCAGCGCCCGACAGGGGGTGAATAGCAATCAGCCCCAGCATTTT